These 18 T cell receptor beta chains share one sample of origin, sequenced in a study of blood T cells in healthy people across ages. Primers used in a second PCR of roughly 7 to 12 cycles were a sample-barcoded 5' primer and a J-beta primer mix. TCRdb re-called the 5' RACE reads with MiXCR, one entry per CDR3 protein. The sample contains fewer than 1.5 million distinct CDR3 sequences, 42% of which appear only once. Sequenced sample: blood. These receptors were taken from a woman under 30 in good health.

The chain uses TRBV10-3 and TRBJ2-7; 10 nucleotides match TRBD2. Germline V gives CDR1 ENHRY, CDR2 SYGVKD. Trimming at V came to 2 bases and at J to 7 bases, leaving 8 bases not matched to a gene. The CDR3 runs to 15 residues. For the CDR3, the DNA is TGTGCCATCAGTGAGGGGACTAGCGAGTACAATGAGCAGTACTTC. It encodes CAISEGTSEYNEQYF.

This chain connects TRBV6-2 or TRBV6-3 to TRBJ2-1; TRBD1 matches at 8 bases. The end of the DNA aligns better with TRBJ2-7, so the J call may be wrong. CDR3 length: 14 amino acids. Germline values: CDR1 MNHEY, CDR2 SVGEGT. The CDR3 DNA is TGTGCCAGCAGAAGACAGGGGACATCCTACGAGCAGTACTTC. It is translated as CASRRQGTSYEQYF.

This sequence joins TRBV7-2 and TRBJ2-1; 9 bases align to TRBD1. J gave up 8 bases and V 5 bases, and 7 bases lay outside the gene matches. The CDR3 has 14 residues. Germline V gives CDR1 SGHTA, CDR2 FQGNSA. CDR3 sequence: CASSVGTGRDEQFF. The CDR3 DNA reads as TGTGCCAGCAGCGTTGGGACAGGGAGGGATGAGCAGTTCTTC.

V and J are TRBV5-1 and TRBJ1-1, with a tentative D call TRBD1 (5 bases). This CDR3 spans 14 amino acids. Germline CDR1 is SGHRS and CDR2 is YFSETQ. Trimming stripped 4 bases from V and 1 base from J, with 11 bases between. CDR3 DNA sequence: TGCGCCAGCAGCAAGGACACCCCGAACACTGAAGCTTTCTTT. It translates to CASSKDTPNTEAFF.

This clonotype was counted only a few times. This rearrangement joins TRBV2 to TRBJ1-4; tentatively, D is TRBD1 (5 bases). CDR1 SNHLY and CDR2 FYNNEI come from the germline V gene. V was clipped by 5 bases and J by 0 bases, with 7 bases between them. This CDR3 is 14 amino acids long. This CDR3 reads CASSQTATNEKLFF. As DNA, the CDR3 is TGTGCCAGCAGTCAGACAGCAACTAATGAAAAACTGTTTTTT.

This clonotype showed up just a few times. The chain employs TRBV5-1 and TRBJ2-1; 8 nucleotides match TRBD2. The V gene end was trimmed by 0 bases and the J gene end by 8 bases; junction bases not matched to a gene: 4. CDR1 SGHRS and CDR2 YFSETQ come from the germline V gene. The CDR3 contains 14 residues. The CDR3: CASSLARGGDEQFF. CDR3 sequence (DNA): TGCGCCAGCAGCTTGGCACGGGGGGGAGATGAGCAGTTCTTC.

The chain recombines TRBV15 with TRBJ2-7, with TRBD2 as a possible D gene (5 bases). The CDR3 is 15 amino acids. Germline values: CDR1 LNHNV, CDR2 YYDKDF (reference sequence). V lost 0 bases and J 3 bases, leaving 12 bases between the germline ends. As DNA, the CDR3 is TGTGCCACCAGCAGAGATGTCGCCAGCGGCTACGAGCAGTACTTC. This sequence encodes CATSRDVASGYEQYF. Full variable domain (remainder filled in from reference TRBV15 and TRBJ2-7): DAMVIQNPRYQVTQFGKPVTLSCSQTLNHNVMYWYQQKSSQAPKLLFHYYDKDFNNEADTPDNFQSRRPNTSFCFLDIRSPGLGDTAMYLCATSRDVASGYEQYFGPGTRLTVT.

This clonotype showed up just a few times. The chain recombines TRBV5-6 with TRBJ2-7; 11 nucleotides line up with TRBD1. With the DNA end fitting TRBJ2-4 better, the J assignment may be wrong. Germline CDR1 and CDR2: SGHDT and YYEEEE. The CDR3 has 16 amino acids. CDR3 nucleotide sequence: TGTGCCAGCAGCTTCGGACAGGGGGCCTCCAAAAACATTCAGTACTTC. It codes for CASSFGQGASKNIQYF.

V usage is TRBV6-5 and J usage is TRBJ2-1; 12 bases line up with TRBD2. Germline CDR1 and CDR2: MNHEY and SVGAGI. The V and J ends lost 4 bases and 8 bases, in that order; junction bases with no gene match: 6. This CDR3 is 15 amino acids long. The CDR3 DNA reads TGTGCCAGCAGTTCAGGACTAGCGGGGAGGGATGAGCAGTTCTTC. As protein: CASSSGLAGRDEQFF.

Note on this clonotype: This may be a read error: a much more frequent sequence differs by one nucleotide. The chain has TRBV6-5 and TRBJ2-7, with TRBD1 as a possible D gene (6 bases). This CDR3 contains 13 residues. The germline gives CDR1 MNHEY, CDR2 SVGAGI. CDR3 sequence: CSTRQGQHYEQYF. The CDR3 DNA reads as TGTTCCACCCGCCAGGGACAACACTACGAGCAGTACTTC.

The CDR3 spells CASSLAQGAGYTF. CDR3 DNA sequence: TGTGCCAGCAGTTTAGCCCAGGGGGCTGGCTACACCTTC. The V call is TRBV12-3 or TRBV12-4, the J call TRBJ1-2; TRBD1 matches at 8 bases. The trim removed 0 bases at V and 7 bases at J, leaving 1 base unmatched. The CDR3 extends over 13 amino acids.

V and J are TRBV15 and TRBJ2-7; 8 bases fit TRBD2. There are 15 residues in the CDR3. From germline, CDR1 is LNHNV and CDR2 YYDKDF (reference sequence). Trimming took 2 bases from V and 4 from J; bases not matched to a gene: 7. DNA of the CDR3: TGTGCCACCAGCAGACTAAGAGCGGGGGCTTACGAGCAGTACTTC. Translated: CATSRLRAGAYEQYF.

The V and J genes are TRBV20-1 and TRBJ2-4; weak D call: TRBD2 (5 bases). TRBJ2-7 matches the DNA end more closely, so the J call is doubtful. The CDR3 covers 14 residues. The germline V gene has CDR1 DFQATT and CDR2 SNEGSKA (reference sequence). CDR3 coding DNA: TGCAGTGCTTCCCGGGGAGCATTCCCCTACGAGCAGTACTTC. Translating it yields CSASRGAFPYEQYF.

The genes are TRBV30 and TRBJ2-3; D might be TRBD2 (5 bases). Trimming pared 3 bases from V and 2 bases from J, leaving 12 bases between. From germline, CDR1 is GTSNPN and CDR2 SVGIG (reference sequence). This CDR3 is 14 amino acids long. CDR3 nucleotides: TGTGCCTGGAGGATAGCGAGATTCACAGATACGCAGTATTTT. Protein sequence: CAWRIARFTDTQYF.

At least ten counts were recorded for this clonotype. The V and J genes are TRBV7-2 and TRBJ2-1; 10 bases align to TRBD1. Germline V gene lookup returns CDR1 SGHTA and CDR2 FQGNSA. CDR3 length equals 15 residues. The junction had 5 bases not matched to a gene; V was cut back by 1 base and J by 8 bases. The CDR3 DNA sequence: TGTGCCAGCAGCTTAGGAGGACAGGGGGGACATGAGCAGTTCTTC. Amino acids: CASSLGGQGGHEQFF.

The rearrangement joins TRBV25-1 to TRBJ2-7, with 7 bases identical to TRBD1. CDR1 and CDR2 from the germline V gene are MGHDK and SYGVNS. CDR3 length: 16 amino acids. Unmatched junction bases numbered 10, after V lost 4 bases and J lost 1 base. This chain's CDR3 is CASSGPDRVQSYEQYF. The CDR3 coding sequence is TGTGCCAGCAGTGGCCCCGACAGGGTTCAATCCTACGAGCAGTACTTC.

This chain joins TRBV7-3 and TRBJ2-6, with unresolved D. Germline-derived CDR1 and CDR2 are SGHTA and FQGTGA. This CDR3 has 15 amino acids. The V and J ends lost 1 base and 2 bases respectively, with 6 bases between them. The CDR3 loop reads CASSLNPAGANVLTF. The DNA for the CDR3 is TGTGCCAGCAGCTTAAACCCCGCTGGGGCCAACGTCCTGACTTTC.

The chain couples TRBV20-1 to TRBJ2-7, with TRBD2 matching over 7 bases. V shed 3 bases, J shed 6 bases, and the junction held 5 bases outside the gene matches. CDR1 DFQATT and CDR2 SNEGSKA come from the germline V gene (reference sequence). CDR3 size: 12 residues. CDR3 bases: TGCAGTGCTAGGGCGGGAGTGAGCGAGCAGTACTTC. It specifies CSARAGVSEQYF.